A single sample is the source of the 27 T cell receptor beta chains below, sequenced in a study of shared clonotypes between healthy human individuals. Repertoires were generated with immunoSEQ multiplex PCR, while TCRdb's copy carries only in-frame clones and drops some. This table holds 550,000 to 700,000 clones, about three quarters found once. The specimen sequenced was memory CD4+ T cells sorted from blood. Subset denoted: CD45RA-negative fraction. These receptors originate from a woman aged 25 to 45 in good health.

This clone was detected only once. The chain recombines TRBV27 with TRBJ2-7; 9 bases are shared with TRBD1. This CDR3 is 15 amino acids long. V was clipped by 4 bases and J by 3 bases; unmatched bases: 7. The germline gives CDR1 MNHEY, CDR2 SMNVEV (reference sequence). In DNA form, the CDR3 reads TGTGCCAGCAGTTCCACCACAGGGGGCGGCTACGAGCAGTACTTC. Translating gives CASSSTTGGGYEQYF.

The J gene is TRBJ2-1, the V gene TRBV12-5; TRBD2 matches 8 bases. J was trimmed by 7 bases and V by 7 bases; bases with no gene match: 6. CDR3 size: 13 residues. Germline V gene lookup returns CDR1 LGHNT and CDR2 FRNRAP. CDR3 sequence (DNA): TGTGCTAGTGCCGGGAGGGAGGAAAATGAGCAGTTCTTC. Its protein is CASAGREENEQFF.

This rearrangement joins TRBV1 to TRBJ1-3; TRBD1, as called in the table, went unchecked against the DNA. TRBV1 is annotated as a pseudogene. The CDR3 runs 12 residues. The CDR3, as DNA: TGCACCAGCTTCACATTTGGAAACACCATATATTTT. It is translated as CTSFTFGNTIYF.

The chain has TRBV6-1 and TRBJ2-1, with D possibly TRBD2 on 6 matching bases. This CDR3 has 15 amino acids. In germline, CDR1 is MNHNS, CDR2 SASEGT. Trimming took 1 base from V and 5 from J, leaving 12 bases between them. CDR3 sequence reads: CASSEGSGDNNEQFF. The CDR3, as DNA: TGTGCCAGCAGTGAAGGTAGCGGAGACAACAATGAGCAGTTCTTC.

The rearrangement links TRBV6-5 to TRBJ2-7, with TRBD1 matching over 7 bases. Trimming cost V 6 bases and J 3 bases; bases outside gene matches: 11. The CDR3 consists of 15 residues. In germline, CDR1 is MNHEY, CDR2 SVGAGI. The CDR3 sequence: CASSPTAGTVYEQYF. In DNA form, the CDR3 reads TGTGCCAGCAGCCCTACAGCCGGGACAGTCTACGAGCAGTACTTC.

For the CDR3, the DNA is TGTGCCAGCAGTGAACCAGACGGCAGGGCGACCGGGGAGCTGTTTTTT. Protein product: CASSEPDGRATGELFF. This sequence joins TRBV6-1 and TRBJ2-2; the D gene is possibly TRBD1 (5 bases). Germline values: CDR1 MNHNS, CDR2 SASEGT. The V and J ends lost 2 bases and 5 bases respectively, with 15 bases between them. There are 16 residues in the CDR3.

The rearrangement joins TRBV10-2 to TRBJ1-1; D remains unclear. The germline V and J ends were trimmed by 0 bases and 7 bases, with 6 bases remaining between them. This CDR3 comprises 12 residues. Per germline, CDR1 WSHSY and CDR2 SAAADI. The chain's CDR3 is CASSESWFEAFF. The CDR3 DNA follows: TGCGCCAGCAGTGAGTCATGGTTTGAAGCTTTCTTT.

This chain links TRBV19 with TRBJ2-2; D remains unclear. The germline V gene encodes CDR1 LNHDA and CDR2 SQIVND (reference sequence). Trimming stripped 6 bases from V and 0 bases from J, with 5 bases between. The CDR3 is 13 residues long. The CDR3 coding sequence is TGTGCCAGTAGAAACGCGAACACCGGGGAGCTGTTTTTT. Translated, it gives CASRNANTGELFF.

The CDR3 region is CASSKGFGTGVNYGYTF. The CDR3 coding sequence is TGTGCCAGCAGCAAAGGATTCGGGACAGGGGTTAACTATGGCTACACCTTC. J is TRBJ1-2 and V is TRBV21-1; the table assigns TRBD1, which was not confirmed against the DNA. TRBV21-1 is a listed pseudogene. CDR3 length: 17 amino acids.

This clone was counted once. The J gene is TRBJ2-1, the V gene TRBV4-2, with D perhaps TRBD2 (5 bases). The V end lost 1 base, the J end lost 4 bases, and 17 bases lay between the germline ends. The germline gives CDR1 LGHNA, CDR2 YNFKEQ. The CDR3 totals 17 residues. The CDR3 region has the DNA TGTGCCAGCAGCCAAGGGGGTTCGAGGACGGGATACAATGAGCAGTTCTTC. Its translation is CASSQGGSRTGYNEQFF.

In this sample, this clone turned up a few times. The rearrangement uses TRBV30 and TRBJ1-4; D perhaps matches TRBD1 (6 bases). This CDR3 contains 12 residues. Deletions cut 7 bases from V and 4 bases from J, with 10 bases between. CDR1 is GTSNPN and CDR2 is SVGIG in the germline V gene (reference sequence). DNA of the CDR3: TGTGCCTTGTCAGGGGTTAATGAAAAACTGTTTTTT. Its protein is CALSGVNEKLFF.

This clone occurred a few times. V is TRBV28 and J is TRBJ2-1; 13 bases fit TRBD2. From germline, CDR1 is MDHEN and CDR2 SYDVKM. The CDR3 sequence is 17 residues long. The V segment lost 5 bases and the J segment 3 bases; nucleotides outside the gene matches: 7. The CDR3 nucleotides read TGTGCCAGCAGTCCCAGACTAGCGGGAGGTTACTACAATGAGCAGTTCTTC. This translates into CASSPRLAGGYYNEQFF.

There are a few counts of this clone. The chain combines TRBV18 with TRBJ2-5; perhaps TRBD1 as D (6 bases). Germline assignment: CDR1 KGHSH and CDR2 LQKENI. The CDR3 totals 13 residues. Trimming removed 6 bases from V and 5 bases from J, with 13 bases in between. CDR3: CASSSQGSETQYF. In nucleotides, the CDR3 is TGTGCCAGCTCGTCACAGGGATCTGAGACCCAGTACTTC.

This sequence joins TRBV7-2 and TRBJ1-1, with D possibly being TRBD1 (6 bases). Trimming took 4 bases from V and 5 from J, leaving 17 bases between them. The germline V gene encodes CDR1 SGHTA and CDR2 FQGNSA. The CDR3 runs to 15 residues. The CDR3 here is CASSSSGTRGTEAFF. The DNA of the CDR3 is TGTGCCAGCAGCTCCTCCGGGACAAGGGGGACTGAAGCTTTCTTT.

This clone came up once. The rearrangement links TRBV13 to TRBJ2-5; possible D gene TRBD1, 6 bases. Between the trimmed V and J ends, which lost 5 bases and 2 bases, there was a span of 21 bases. Germline V lookup: CDR1 PRHDT, CDR2 FYEKMQ (reference sequence). The CDR3 spans 17 residues. The CDR3 nucleotides are TGTGCCAGCAGCGTTACCACTAACAGGGTACCACAAGAGACCCAGTACTTC. Amino acid sequence: CASSVTTNRVPQETQYF.

Regarding this clone: At the DNA level, this CDR3 is encoded by other sequences in the same sample as well. The chain has TRBV5-1 and TRBJ2-7; unclear D gene. This CDR3 region has 11 residues. The V gene's germline CDR1 is SGHRS and CDR2 YFSETQ. The V end was cut by 0 bases, the J end by 6 bases, with 4 bases between. The CDR3 DNA follows: TGCGCCAGCAGCTTGGGACCCGAGCAGTACTTC. Translated: CASSLGPEQYF.

The V and J genes are TRBV28 and TRBJ1-2, with a possible D match to TRBD1 (6 bases). With 7 bases removed from V and 0 bases from J, the gap between germline ends came to 18 bases. The CDR3 contains 16 residues. CDR1 is MDHEN, CDR2 SYDVKM, per germline. CDR3 loop: CASIPSGGLTNYGYTF. Here the CDR3 DNA reads TGTGCCAGCATCCCATCGGGGGGCCTAACTAACTATGGCTACACCTTC.

In its sample, this clone was seen a few times. The chain carries TRBV18 and TRBJ1-1; D call uncertain. The CDR3 sequence is 13 residues long. Per germline, CDR1 KGHSH and CDR2 LQKENI. Trimming pared 3 bases from V and 7 bases from J, leaving 12 bases between. The CDR3 sequence: CASSPVGKGEAFF. CDR3 DNA sequence: TGTGCCAGCTCACCTGTGGGGAAGGGTGAAGCTTTCTTT.

This chain connects TRBV11-3 to TRBJ1-1; D possibly corresponds to TRBD1 (6 bases). The germline CDR1 and CDR2 sequences are SGHNT and YENEEA. The CDR3 loop spans 15 amino acids. Trimming removed 3 bases at V and 5 bases at J, with 16 bases between. CDR3 in amino acids: CASSLGGGLRTEAFF. CDR3 in DNA: TGTGCCAGCAGCTTGGGAGGGGGGCTCCGGACTGAAGCTTTCTTT.

The rearrangement links TRBV18 to TRBJ2-7; D is unclear. There are 16 residues in the CDR3. Trimming shortened V by 1 base and J by 3 bases, and 16 bases separated the two germline ends. Germline V lookup: CDR1 KGHSH, CDR2 LQKENI. CDR3 bases: TGTGCCAGCTCACCACGAAGGGTCGGTGCATACTACGAGCAGTACTTC. It codes for CASSPRRVGAYYEQYF.

The genes are TRBV6-1 and TRBJ1-3; the match to TRBD1 covers 7 bases. V gave up 2 bases and J gave up 5 bases; unmatched junction bases: 12. CDR3 length: 17 amino acids. Per germline, CDR1 MNHNS and CDR2 SASEGT. The DNA of the CDR3 is TGTGCCAGCAGTGAACCGATTCTGACAGGGCTCAGAAACACCATATATTTT. It yields the protein CASSEPILTGLRNTIYF.

This chain uses TRBV7-3 with TRBJ2-3; 9 positions match TRBD2. V gave up 0 bases and J gave up 6 bases; unmatched junction bases: 4. Per germline, CDR1 SGHTA and CDR2 FQGTGA. The CDR3 is 15 amino acids. CDR3 in amino acids: CASSLTGGRVDTQYF. In DNA, the CDR3 is TGTGCCAGCAGCTTAACTGGCGGGAGGGTTGATACGCAGTATTTT.

V and J are TRBV15 and TRBJ1-1, with a tentative D call TRBD1 (6 bases). V dropped 3 bases and J dropped 2 bases, with 10 bases sitting between them. Germline lookup yields CDR1 LNHNV and CDR2 YYDKDF (reference sequence). The CDR3 extends over 14 amino acids. CDR3: CATSRDRSNTEAFF. The CDR3, as DNA: TGTGCCACCAGCAGGGACAGATCAAACACTGAAGCTTTCTTT.

The CDR3 DNA follows: TGCAGCGCTTCCGGGACAGGGGATGAAAAACTGTTTTTT. This encodes CSASGTGDEKLFF. This rearrangement joins TRBV29-1 to TRBJ1-4; 10 nucleotides agree with TRBD1. V trimming: 7 bases; J trimming: 6 bases; junction bases outside the gene matches: 5. Germline V gives CDR1 SQVTM, CDR2 ANQGSEA. This CDR3 region has 13 residues.

In this sample, this clone turned up many times. The DNA of the CDR3 is TGTGCCAGCAGCTTGTCAGGCGATAGCAATCAGCCCCAGCATTTT. Amino acid sequence: CASSLSGDSNQPQHF. V usage is TRBV7-9 and J usage is TRBJ1-5, with unresolved D. Looked up from germline, CDR1 is SEHNR and CDR2 is FQNEAQ (reference sequence). This CDR3 region has 15 residues. V dropped 3 bases and J dropped 0 bases, with 9 bases sitting between them.

The genes are TRBV2 and TRBJ1-6, with no clear D. Germline V gene lookup returns CDR1 SNHLY and CDR2 FYNNEI. The CDR3 has 11 amino acids. Trimming took off 6 bases at V and 11 bases at J, with 8 bases between the two ends. As DNA, the CDR3 is TGTGCCAGCAGGGGGTGGGCACCCCTCCACTTT. This encodes CASRGWAPLHF.

This rearrangement joins TRBV19 to TRBJ2-1, with 16 bases fitting TRBD2. The CDR3 runs to 17 residues. Germline CDR1 and CDR2: LNHDA and SQIVND (reference sequence). J gave up 5 bases and V 6 bases, and 7 bases lay outside the gene matches. The CDR3 here is CASSGTSGRAIDNEQFF. In nucleotides, the CDR3 is TGTGCCAGTAGCGGGACTAGCGGGAGGGCCATAGACAATGAGCAGTTCTTC.